The rows below give T cell receptor beta chains drawn from one sample of a study of blood T cell repertoires in COVID-19. TCRdb's copy holds only in-frame clones and misses some; the assay was immunoSEQ multiplex PCR. Altogether 150,000 to 180,000 clones are present, 91% being singletons, with the ten largest covering less than 0.6%. The specimen was peripheral blood. The receptor set was obtained from a man aged 50 or older with acute or convalescent COVID-19. Each CDR3 is given with its conserved first and last residue. A D gene is named only where the DNA matches it firmly.

j_gene,v_gene,d_gene,CDR3aa
TRBJ1-1,TRBV28,NA,CASSPDRDSEAFF
TRBJ1-3,TRBV7-3,NA,CASSLQTGNTIYF
TRBJ1-2,TRBV24-1,NA,CATSETPAGGRVGYTF
TRBJ2-5,TRBV25-1,TRBD1,CASSDPRDRGREETQYF
TRBJ2-5,TRBV6-5,NA,CASRGHDSETQYF
TRBJ2-7,TRBV7-8,TRBD2,CASSLVASGSTYEQYF
TRBJ2-5,TRBV5-4,NA,CASSLERKPPETQYF
TRBJ2-7,TRBV5-4,NA,CASSTGHTSSYEQYF
TRBJ2-7,TRBV6-6,NA,CASSSNAGRDYEQYF
TRBJ2-5,TRBV6-5,TRBD2,CASSAPGTRQTQYF
TRBJ1-1,TRBV5-1,TRBD1,CASSPRDRLNTEAFF
TRBJ2-5,TRBV3-1/TRBV3-2,TRBD2,CASSHSSGGGAETQYF
TRBJ1-1,TRBV9,TRBD1,CASSVALAPGQSPEAFF
TRBJ1-1,TRBV4-3,NA,CASSQRRANTEAFF
TRBJ1-6,TRBV7-2,NA,CASSRNSPLHF
TRBJ2-5,TRBV5-1,TRBD2,CASSGSLGGGPQETQYF
TRBJ2-2,TRBV27,TRBD1,CASRGRGLVGGELFF
TRBJ2-3,TRBV7-2,TRBD2,CASSLGVSGGGQDTQYF
TRBJ1-5,TRBV27,NA,CASRTGSPNQPQHF
TRBJ2-1,TRBV3-1/TRBV3-2,TRBD2,CASSPRLAGGDEQFF
TRBJ2-3,TRBV4-1,TRBD2,CASSLHAGGPSGGNTDTQYF
TRBJ1-2,TRBV6-1,TRBD1,CASSEDGTGRGGYGYTF
TRBJ2-3,TRBV4-2,TRBD2,CASSQGGGDTDTQYF
TRBJ2-1,TRBV19,NA,CASSFLQGGSYNEQFF
TRBJ2-1,TRBV3-1/TRBV3-2,NA,CASSRKGGGYNEQFF
TRBJ1-4,TRBV5-5,TRBD1,CASSGGAQGAGFGEKLFF
TRBJ2-5,TRBV9,NA,CASSVAEETQYF
TRBJ2-3,TRBV9,NA,CASSVVGGGTDTQYF
TRBJ2-3,TRBV2,TRBD1,CASTTQGAFLDTQYF
TRBJ1-2,TRBV20-1,NA,CSARRGIDYTF
TRBJ2-1,TRBV7-2,TRBD2,CASSLGPSAGGYNEQFF
TRBJ2-3,TRBV7-3,NA,CASSLTGAKDTQYF
TRBJ1-2,TRBV3-1/TRBV3-2,TRBD1,CASSREQGKYYGYTF
TRBJ1-6,TRBV28,NA,CASSREAASPLHF
TRBJ2-3,TRBV11-2,TRBD2,CASSSPTSGGVNTQYF
TRBJ1-1,TRBV6-5,NA,CASTELGSGIEAFF
TRBJ2-7,TRBV3-1/TRBV3-2,NA,CASSLMGGRGQGEQYF
TRBJ2-3,TRBV5-1,TRBD2,CASSSAAGVGTDTQYF
TRBJ1-1,TRBV27,TRBD1,CASSLLPGQGFFRKTEAFF
TRBJ2-7,TRBV6-5,NA,CASSYRETYEQYF